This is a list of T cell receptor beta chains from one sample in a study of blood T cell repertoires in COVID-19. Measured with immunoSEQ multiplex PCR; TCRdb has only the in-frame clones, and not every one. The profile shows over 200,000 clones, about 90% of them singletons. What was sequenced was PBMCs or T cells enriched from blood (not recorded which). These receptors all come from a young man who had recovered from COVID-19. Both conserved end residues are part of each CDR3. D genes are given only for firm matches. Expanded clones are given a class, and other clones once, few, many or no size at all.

TGTGCCAGCAGCTTAGGGACTAGCGGGGCCATGGAGCTATTCTACGAGCAGTACTTC CASSLGTSGAMELFYEQYF TRBD2 . TRBJ2-7 TRBV7-9
TGTGCCAGCAGCCAACGCGGACTAGCGGGAGAGACCCAGTACTTC CASSQRGLAGETQYF TRBD2 . TRBJ2-5 TRBV3-1/TRBV3-2
TGTGCCAGCAGTCTCACTGCCTACGAGCAGTACTTC CASSLTAYEQYF . many TRBJ2-7 TRBV3-1/TRBV3-2
TGTGCCAGCAGTTTAGCGGCGGCTAGCGGGTCCTACAATGAGCAGTTCTTC CASSLAAASGSYNEQFF TRBD2 . TRBJ2-1 TRBV28
TGTGCCAGCAGGTACACGGAAAGGGGAACCTACGAGCAGTACTTC CASRYTERGTYEQYF . . TRBJ2-7 TRBV6-5
TGTGCCAGCAGCACTACAGGGAACACTGAAGCTTTCTTT CASSTTGNTEAFF . . TRBJ1-1 TRBV7-2
TGTGCCAGCAGTGGGACTGAGCAGTACTTC CASSGTEQYF . few TRBJ2-7 TRBV2
TGTGCCAGCAGCTTAGGATCTAGCGCAAGGGAGCAGTACTTC CASSLGSSAREQYF . once TRBJ2-7 TRBV13
TGTGCCAGCAGCCCTTTCATAGGACTAGCTGGCGGGGATACGCAGTATTTT CASSPFIGLAGGDTQYF TRBD2 . TRBJ2-3 TRBV5-4
TGTGCCAGCAGTGAAGCGATATGGGACACCCCCAGAGAAGCTTTCTTT CASSEAIWDTPREAFF . once TRBJ1-1 TRBV6-1
TGTGCCAGCAGACCTACCGGGACAGACAATCAGCCCCAGCATTTT CASRPTGTDNQPQHF TRBD1 . TRBJ1-5 TRBV2
TGTGCCAGCAGCCCTACCCGCACAGATACGCAGTATTTT CASSPTRTDTQYF . . TRBJ2-3 TRBV13
TGTGCCTGGAGTCTTGTGTTTCGGGAGACCCAGTACTTC CAWSLVFRETQYF . . TRBJ2-5 TRBV30
TGTGCCAGCAGCATACCGGCGGGACTCTCCTACAATGAGCAGTTCTTC CASSIPAGLSYNEQFF . . TRBJ2-1 TRBV7-6
TGTGCCAGCAGTTACTCAGGACAGGGAATCTACGAGCAGTACTTC CASSYSGQGIYEQYF TRBD1 once TRBJ2-7 TRBV6-5
TGTGCCAGCAGCCCGCGGGACGGGGGGTTTTATGAGCAGTTCTTC CASSPRDGGFYEQFF TRBD2 . TRBJ2-1 TRBV11-3
TGTGCCAGCTCACTTTTTTCAGGGGATACGAACACTGAAGCTTTCTTT CASSLFSGDTNTEAFF . . TRBJ1-1 TRBV18
TGTGCCAGCAGTCCGGGACAAGACACTGAAGCTTTCTTT CASSPGQDTEAFF . . TRBJ1-1 TRBV28
TGTGCCAGCAGCCAGGACAGGGGAACGTATGGCTACACCTTC CASSQDRGTYGYTF TRBD1 . TRBJ1-2 TRBV3-1/TRBV3-2
TGTGCCAGCAGCCGGGACACGGGAACCACTGAAGCTTTCTTT CASSRDTGTTEAFF . once TRBJ1-1 TRBV5-4
TGTGCCAGCAGGGGGGGGACAGGGTACTTCTGGGAGCAGTACTTC CASRGGTGYFWEQYF TRBD1 . TRBJ2-7 TRBV6-5
TGTGCCTGGAGGGACGGGACAGAAAGTTCACCCCTCCACTTT CAWRDGTESSPLHF TRBD1 . TRBJ1-6 TRBV30
TGTGCCAGCAGCTCAAGGGTGGCGGGTCCGACCTACGAGCAGTACTTC CASSSRVAGPTYEQYF . . TRBJ2-7 TRBV7-9
TGTGCCACCAGTGTTTCTTTGCGCTATGGCTACACCTTC CATSVSLRYGYTF . . TRBJ1-2 TRBV24-1
TGTGCCAGCAGCTTCGAGAAGACCCAGTACTTC CASSFEKTQYF . . TRBJ2-5 TRBV12-3/TRBV12-4
TGTGCCATCAGCGACTTGTACGAGCAGTACTTC CAISDLYEQYF . . TRBJ2-7 TRBV10-3
TGTGCCAGCAGTGCGGGTTACGAGCAGTACTTC CASSAGYEQYF . once TRBJ2-7 TRBV2
TGTGCCAGCAGCGGACTAGCGTACAATGAGCAGTTCTTC CASSGLAYNEQFF TRBD2 few TRBJ2-1 TRBV2
TGTGCCAGCAGCTACCCTTGGGGGCGGGGGGAATCCTACAATGAGCAGTTCTTC CASSYPWGRGESYNEQFF TRBD2 . TRBJ2-1 TRBV7-6
TGTGCCAGCAGCCAAGAACCGGTTTATACTTCACCCCTCCACTTT CASSQEPVYTSPLHF . . TRBJ1-6 TRBV3-1/TRBV3-2
TGTGCCAGCAGCTTAGTGTCCAGGGCGGGCACAGATACGCAGTATTTT CASSLVSRAGTDTQYF . once TRBJ2-3 TRBV7-9
TGTGCCTGGAGTGTAAACCGGGACTTCAGGCGGACTAATGAAAAACTGTTTTTT CAWSVNRDFRRTNEKLFF . . TRBJ1-4 TRBV30
TGTGCCAGCAGCTTAGCGCGACTAGCTCTCGGGGAGCTGTTTTTT CASSLARLALGELFF TRBD2 . TRBJ2-2 TRBV7-6
TGTGCCAGTAGTATGGGCCAGGAGAGGGACATTCAGTACTTC CASSMGQERDIQYF . . TRBJ2-4 TRBV19
TGTGCCATCAGTGTGTCAGCGGTTGGCGAGACCCAGTACTTC CAISVSAVGETQYF . . TRBJ2-5 TRBV10-3
TGTGCCAGCAGCTTTTGGACAGGGTCAACTGAAGCTTTCTTT CASSFWTGSTEAFF TRBD1 . TRBJ1-1 TRBV7-8
TGTGCCAGCAGTTTCAACCCCCCCGGGGCTTTCTTT CASSFNPPGAFF . once TRBJ1-1 TRBV27
TGTGCCAGCTCACCACCGAGTCTGTCCGGGGAGCTGTTTTTT CASSPPSLSGELFF . . TRBJ2-2 TRBV18
TGTGCCTGGAGTGTAGGGGGAAGTAATTCACCCCTCCACTTT CAWSVGGSNSPLHF . . TRBJ1-6 TRBV30
TGTGCCAGTAGTTCCGTCGGGACAGGGGTTAAGTGGGGGACTGAAAAACTGTTTTTT CASSSVGTGVKWGTEKLFF TRBD1 . TRBJ1-4 TRBV19
TGTGCCAGCAGCTTAGTACAGGCCTACGAGCAGTACTTC CASSLVQAYEQYF . . TRBJ2-7 TRBV13
TGTGCCAGCAGTCCCCCCGGAGTGCCCGTTAGAGAGCAGTTCTTC CASSPPGVPVREQFF . . TRBJ2-1 TRBV7-9
TGTGCCAGCAGTATGTCGTTGGCCTGGGCCGTGAACACTGAAGCTTTCTTT CASSMSLAWAVNTEAFF . . TRBJ1-1 TRBV27
TGTGCCAGCAGCATAGACAGGGCTGGAAACACCATATATTTT CASSIDRAGNTIYF TRBD1 few TRBJ1-3 TRBV6-5
TGTGCCAGCAGCCAGACAGGGGGTCACTCCATATATTTT CASSQTGGHSIYF TRBD1 once TRBJ1-3 TRBV25-1
TGTGCCAGCAGGGCACAGGGACTGAACACTGAAGCTTTCTTT CASRAQGLNTEAFF . . TRBJ1-1 TRBV7-6
TGCGCCAGCAGTCCCAGGACAGGGAACACGAACACCGGGGAGCTGTTTTTT CASSPRTGNTNTGELFF TRBD1 . TRBJ2-2 TRBV10-1
TGTGCCAGCAGCTCTCGACAGGGTGGATACGAGCAGTACTTC CASSSRQGGYEQYF TRBD1 . TRBJ2-7 TRBV5-4
TGTGCTAGTGGTTTGAGGACAGGGGGCTTCACCGGGGAGCTGTTTTTT CASGLRTGGFTGELFF TRBD1 . TRBJ2-2 TRBV12-5
TGTGCCATCAAACAACAGGGGGCGGAGAGTGGCTACACCTTC CAIKQQGAESGYTF TRBD1 . TRBJ1-2 TRBV27
TGTGCCAGCAGCCCTCGGGGGGTCAATGAGCAGTTCTTC CASSPRGVNEQFF TRBD2 . TRBJ2-1 TRBV7-3
TGTGCCAGTAGTGCGGACCTGGGACAGGGATCAGATACGCAGTATTTT CASSADLGQGSDTQYF TRBD1 . TRBJ2-3 TRBV19
TGTGCCAGTAGGACTTACACTGAAGCTTTCTTT CASRTYTEAFF . . TRBJ1-1 TRBV19
TGTGCCAGCAGGCGCCTTGGTATTAACTATGGCTACACCTTC CASRRLGINYGYTF . . TRBJ1-2 TRBV6-5
TGTGCAAGTCGCCTAGGGCGGGGAAACACTGAAGCTTTCTTT CASRLGRGNTEAFF . . TRBJ1-1 TRBV12-2
TGTGCCAGCAGCCCTAACCAGGGGGGAGGCACCGGGGAGCTGTTTTTT CASSPNQGGGTGELFF . . TRBJ2-2 TRBV7-3
TGTGCCAGCAGCGGGGCCGTCGCCGTATTCTACGAGCAGTACTTC CASSGAVAVFYEQYF . . TRBJ2-7 TRBV7-2
TGTGCCAGCAGCTTGGCCCGGGGGGATGAGACCCAGTACTTC CASSLARGDETQYF TRBD2 . TRBJ2-5 TRBV5-4
TGTGCCAGCAGCTCAGGACCGGGAGCAGGGCAAGAGACCCAGTACTTC CASSSGPGAGQETQYF . . TRBJ2-5 TRBV7-2